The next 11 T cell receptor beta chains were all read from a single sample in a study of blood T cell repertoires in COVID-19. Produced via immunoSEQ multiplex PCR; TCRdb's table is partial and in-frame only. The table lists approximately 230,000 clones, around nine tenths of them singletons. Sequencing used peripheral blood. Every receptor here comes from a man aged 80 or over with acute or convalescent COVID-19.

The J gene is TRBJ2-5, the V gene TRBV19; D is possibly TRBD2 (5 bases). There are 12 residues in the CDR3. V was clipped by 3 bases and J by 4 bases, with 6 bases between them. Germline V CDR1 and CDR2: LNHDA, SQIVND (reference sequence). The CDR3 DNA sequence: TGTGCCAGTAGTATGAGCGGAGAGACCCAGTACTTC. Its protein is CASSMSGETQYF.

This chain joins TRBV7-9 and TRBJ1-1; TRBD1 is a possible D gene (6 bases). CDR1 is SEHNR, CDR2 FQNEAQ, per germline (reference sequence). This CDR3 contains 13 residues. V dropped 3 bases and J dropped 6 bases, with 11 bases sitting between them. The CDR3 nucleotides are TGTGCCAGCAGCTTGGACAGTGCCGCTGAAGCTTTCTTT. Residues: CASSLDSAAEAFF.

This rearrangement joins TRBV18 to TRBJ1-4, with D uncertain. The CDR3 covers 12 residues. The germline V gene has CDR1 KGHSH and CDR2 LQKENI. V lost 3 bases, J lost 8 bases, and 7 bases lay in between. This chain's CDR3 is CASSPGNEKLFF. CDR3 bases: TGTGCCAGCTCACCCGGGAACGAAAAACTGTTTTTT.

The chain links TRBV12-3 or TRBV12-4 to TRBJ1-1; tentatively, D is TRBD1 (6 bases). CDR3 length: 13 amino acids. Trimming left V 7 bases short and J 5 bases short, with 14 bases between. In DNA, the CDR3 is TGTGCCAGCACCCCCGTTGGACAGACTGAAGCTTTCTTT. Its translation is CASTPVGQTEAFF.

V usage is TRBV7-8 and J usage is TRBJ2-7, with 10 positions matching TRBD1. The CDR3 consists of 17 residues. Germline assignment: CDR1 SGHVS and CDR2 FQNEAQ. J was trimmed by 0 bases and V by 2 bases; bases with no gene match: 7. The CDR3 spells CASSLRGQGRHSYEQYF. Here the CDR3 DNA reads TGTGCCAGCAGCTTAAGGGGACAGGGGAGACACTCCTACGAGCAGTACTTC.

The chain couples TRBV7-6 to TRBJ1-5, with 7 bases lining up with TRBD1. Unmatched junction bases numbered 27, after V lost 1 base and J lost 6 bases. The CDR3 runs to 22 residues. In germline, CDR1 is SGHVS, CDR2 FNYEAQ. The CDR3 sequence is CASSLGVRDRQSWRLGGQPQHF. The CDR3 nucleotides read TGTGCCAGCAGCTTAGGAGTTCGGGACAGACAGAGTTGGCGGCTAGGCGGTCAGCCCCAGCATTTT.

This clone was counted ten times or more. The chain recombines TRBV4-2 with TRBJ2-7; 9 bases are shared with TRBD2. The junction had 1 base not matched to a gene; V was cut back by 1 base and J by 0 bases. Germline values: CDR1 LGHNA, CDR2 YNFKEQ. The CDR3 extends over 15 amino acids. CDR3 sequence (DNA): TGTGCCAGCAGCCAAGCTAGCGGGGTCTCCTACGAGCAGTACTTC. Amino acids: CASSQASGVSYEQYF.

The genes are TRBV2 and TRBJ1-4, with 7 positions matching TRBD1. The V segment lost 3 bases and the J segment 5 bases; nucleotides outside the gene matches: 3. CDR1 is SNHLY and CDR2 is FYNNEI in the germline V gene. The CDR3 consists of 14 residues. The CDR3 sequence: CASSEGTVNEKLFF. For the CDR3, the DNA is TGTGCCAGCAGTGAGGGGACAGTGAATGAAAAACTGTTTTTT.

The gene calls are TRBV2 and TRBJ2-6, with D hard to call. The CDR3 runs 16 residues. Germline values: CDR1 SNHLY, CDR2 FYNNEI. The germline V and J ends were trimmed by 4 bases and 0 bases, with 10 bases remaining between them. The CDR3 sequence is CASSAQLSSGANVLTF. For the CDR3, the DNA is TGTGCCAGCAGTGCTCAACTGAGCTCTGGGGCCAACGTCCTGACTTTC.

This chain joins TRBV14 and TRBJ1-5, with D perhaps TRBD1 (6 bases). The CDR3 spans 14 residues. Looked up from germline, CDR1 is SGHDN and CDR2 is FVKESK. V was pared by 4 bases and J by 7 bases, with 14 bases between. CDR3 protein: CASSLGGVGQPQHF. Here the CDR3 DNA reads TGTGCCAGCAGCCTTGGGGGCGTAGGGCAGCCCCAGCATTTT.

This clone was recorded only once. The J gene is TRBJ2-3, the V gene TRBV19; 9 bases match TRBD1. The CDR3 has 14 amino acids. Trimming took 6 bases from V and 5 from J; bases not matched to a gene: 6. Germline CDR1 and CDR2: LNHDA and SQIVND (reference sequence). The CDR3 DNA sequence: TGTGCCAGTAGAACAGGGGGCGGTGAAGATACGCAGTATTTT. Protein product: CASRTGGGEDTQYF. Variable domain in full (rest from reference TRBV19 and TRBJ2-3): DGGITQSPKYLFRKEGQNVTLSCEQNLNHDAMYWYRQDPGQGLRLIYYSQIVNDFQKGDIAEGYSVSREKKESFPLTVTSAQKNPTAFYLCASRTGGGEDTQYFGPGTRLTVL.